This T cell receptor beta chain was sequenced for a study of blood T cell repertoires in COVID-19. Data came from immunoSEQ multiplex PCR; TCRdb stores just in-frame clones and leaves some out. The table lists more than 200,000 clones, around 78% of them singletons. Sequencing was carried out using peripheral blood. This sequence was found in a woman aged 70-85 years with active or convalescent COVID-19.

This chain's CDR3 is CASSKDRVHGYTF. The CDR3 region has the DNA TGTGCCAGCAGTAAGGACAGGGTGCATGGCTACACCTTC. V gene TRBV2 combines with J gene TRBJ1-2; 8 bases align to TRBD1. J lost 6 bases, V lost 5 bases, and 5 bases had no gene match. The CDR3 length is 13 residues. Germline CDR1 is SNHLY and CDR2 is FYNNEI. Using reference TRBV2 and TRBJ1-2 for the parts outside the CDR3, the full variable domain is EPEVTQTPSHQVTQMGQEVILRCVPISNHLYFYWYRQILGQKVEFLVSFYNNEISEKSEIFDDQFSVERPDGSNFTLKIRSTKLEDSAMYFCASSKDRVHGYTFGSGTRLTVV.